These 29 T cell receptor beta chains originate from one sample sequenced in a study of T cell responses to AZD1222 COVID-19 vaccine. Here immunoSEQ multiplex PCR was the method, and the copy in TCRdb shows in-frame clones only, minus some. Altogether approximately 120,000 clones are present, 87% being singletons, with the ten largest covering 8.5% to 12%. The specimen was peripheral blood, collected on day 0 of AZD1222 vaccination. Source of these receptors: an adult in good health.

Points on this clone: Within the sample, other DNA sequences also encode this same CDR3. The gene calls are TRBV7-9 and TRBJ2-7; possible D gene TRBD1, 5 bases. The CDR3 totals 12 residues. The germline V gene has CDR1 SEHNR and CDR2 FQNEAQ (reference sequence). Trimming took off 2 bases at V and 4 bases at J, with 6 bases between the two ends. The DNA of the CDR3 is TGTGCCAGCAGCTTACAGGGTTACGAGCAGTACTTC. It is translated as CASSLQGYEQYF.

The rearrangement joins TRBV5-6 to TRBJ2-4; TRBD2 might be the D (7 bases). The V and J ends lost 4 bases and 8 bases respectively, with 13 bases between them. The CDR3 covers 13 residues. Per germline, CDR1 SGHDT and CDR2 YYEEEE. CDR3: CASSNTGRDIQYF. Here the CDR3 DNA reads TGTGCCAGCAGCAATACAGGGAGGGACATTCAGTACTTC.

CDR3 in DNA: TGTGCCAGCAGTATTACAGCAACACCCTACGAGCAGTACTTC. It specifies CASSITATPYEQYF. The chain combines TRBV27 with TRBJ2-7; no firm D call. Looked up from germline, CDR1 is MNHEY and CDR2 is SMNVEV (reference sequence). The length of the CDR3 is 14 residues. Between the trimmed V and J ends, which lost 5 bases and 2 bases, there was a span of 13 bases.

In nucleotides, the CDR3 is TGTGCCAGCAGTTATTCTGATAATGAAAAACTGTTTTTT. It encodes CASSYSDNEKLFF. The V call is TRBV6-5, the J call TRBJ1-4; no firm D call. The V gene's germline CDR1 is MNHEY and CDR2 SVGAGI. V lost 3 bases and J 4 bases, leaving 6 bases between the germline ends. CDR3 length: 13 residues.

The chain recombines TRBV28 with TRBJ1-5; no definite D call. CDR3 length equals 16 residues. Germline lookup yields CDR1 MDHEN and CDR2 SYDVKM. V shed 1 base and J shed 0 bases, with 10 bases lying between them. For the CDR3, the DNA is TGTGCCAGCAGTTTATCCCTCCGAGGTAGCAATCAGCCCCAGCATTTT. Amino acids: CASSLSLRGSNQPQHF. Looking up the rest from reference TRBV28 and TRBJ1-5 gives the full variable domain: DVKVTQSSRYLVKRTGEKVFLECVQDMDHENMFWYRQDPGLGLRLIYFSYDVKMKEKGDIPEGYSVSREKKERFSLILESASTNQTSMYLCASSLSLRGSNQPQHFGDGTRLSIL.

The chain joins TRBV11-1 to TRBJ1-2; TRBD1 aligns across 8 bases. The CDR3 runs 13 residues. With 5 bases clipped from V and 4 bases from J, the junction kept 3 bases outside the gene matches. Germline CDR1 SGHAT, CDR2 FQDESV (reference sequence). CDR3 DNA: TGTGCCAGCAGCCGGACAGGGTCCTATGGCTACACCTTC. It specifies CASSRTGSYGYTF.

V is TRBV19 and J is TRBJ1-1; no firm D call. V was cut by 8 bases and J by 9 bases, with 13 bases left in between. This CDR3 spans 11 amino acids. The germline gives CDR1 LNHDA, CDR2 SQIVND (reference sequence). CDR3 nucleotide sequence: TGTGCCAGTTTTTGGACGGAACAAGCTTTCTTT. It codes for CASFWTEQAFF.

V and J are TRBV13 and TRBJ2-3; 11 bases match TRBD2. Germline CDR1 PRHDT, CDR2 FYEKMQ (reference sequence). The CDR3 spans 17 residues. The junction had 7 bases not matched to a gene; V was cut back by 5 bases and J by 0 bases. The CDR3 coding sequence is TGTGCCAGCAGCAGTAGCGGGGGGGCCACTAGCACAGATACGCAGTATTTT. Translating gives CASSSSGGATSTDTQYF.

CDR3 residues: CASTTEGRKAFF. In nucleotides, the CDR3 is TGTGCCAGCACCACCGAGGGGCGGAAAGCTTTCTTT. V usage is TRBV6-5 and J usage is TRBJ1-1; D perhaps matches TRBD1 (5 bases). Germline V gene data show CDR1 as MNHEY and CDR2 as SVGAGI. The CDR3 sequence is 12 residues long. Trimming took 7 bases from V and 9 from J, leaving 15 bases between them.

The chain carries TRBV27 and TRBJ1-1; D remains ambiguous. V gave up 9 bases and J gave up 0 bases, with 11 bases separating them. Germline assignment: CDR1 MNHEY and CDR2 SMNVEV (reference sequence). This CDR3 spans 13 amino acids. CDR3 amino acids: CASWRNMNTEAFF. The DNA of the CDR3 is TGTGCCAGTTGGAGGAATATGAACACTGAAGCTTTCTTT.

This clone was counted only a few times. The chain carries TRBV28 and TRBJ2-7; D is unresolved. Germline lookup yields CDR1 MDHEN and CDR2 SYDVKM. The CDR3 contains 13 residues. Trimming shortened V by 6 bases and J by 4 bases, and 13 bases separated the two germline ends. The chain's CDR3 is CASRLDGKYEQYF. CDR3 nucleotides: TGTGCCAGCAGATTGGACGGCAAGTACGAGCAGTACTTC.

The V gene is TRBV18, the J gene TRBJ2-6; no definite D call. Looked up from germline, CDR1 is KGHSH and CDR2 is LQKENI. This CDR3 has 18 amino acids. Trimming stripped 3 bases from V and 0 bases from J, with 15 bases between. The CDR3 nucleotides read TGTGCCAGCTCACCCACCGGGCGGCTGTTCTCTGGGGCCAACGTCCTGACTTTC. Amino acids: CASSPTGRLFSGANVLTF.

The CDR3 protein is CASSSRDRRRYEQYF. In DNA form, the CDR3 reads TGTGCCAGCAGCTCCCGGGACAGGCGAAGGTACGAGCAGTACTTC. The genes are TRBV27 and TRBJ2-7; TRBD1 matches at 8 bases. Germline values: CDR1 MNHEY, CDR2 SMNVEV (reference sequence). The CDR3 runs 15 residues. The V segment lost 6 bases and the J segment 4 bases; nucleotides outside the gene matches: 11.

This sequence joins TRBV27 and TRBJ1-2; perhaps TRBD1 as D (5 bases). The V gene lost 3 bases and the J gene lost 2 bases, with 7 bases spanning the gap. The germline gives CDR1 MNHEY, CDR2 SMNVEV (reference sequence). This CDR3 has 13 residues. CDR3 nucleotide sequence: TGTGCCAGCAGTTTGGGGCGGAACTATGGCTACACCTTC. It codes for CASSLGRNYGYTF.

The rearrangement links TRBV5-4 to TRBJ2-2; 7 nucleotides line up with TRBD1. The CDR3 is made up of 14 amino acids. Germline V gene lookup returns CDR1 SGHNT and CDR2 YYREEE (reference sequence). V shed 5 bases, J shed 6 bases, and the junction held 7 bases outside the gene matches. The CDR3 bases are TGTGCCAGCAGGACGACAGGGTCGGCCGGGGAGCTGTTTTTT. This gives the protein CASRTTGSAGELFF.

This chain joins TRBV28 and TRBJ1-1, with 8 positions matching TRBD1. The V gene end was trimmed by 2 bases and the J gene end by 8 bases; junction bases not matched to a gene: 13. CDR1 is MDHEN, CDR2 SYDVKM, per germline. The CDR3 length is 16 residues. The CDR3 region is CASSLPTQPGTGEAFF. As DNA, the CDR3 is TGTGCCAGCAGTTTACCTACTCAGCCAGGGACAGGCGAAGCTTTCTTT.

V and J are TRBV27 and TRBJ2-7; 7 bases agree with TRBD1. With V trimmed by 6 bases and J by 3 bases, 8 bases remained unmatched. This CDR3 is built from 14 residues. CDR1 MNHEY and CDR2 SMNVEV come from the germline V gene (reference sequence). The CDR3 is CASRRQGAYYEQYF. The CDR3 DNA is TGTGCCAGCAGGCGACAGGGTGCCTACTACGAGCAGTACTTC.

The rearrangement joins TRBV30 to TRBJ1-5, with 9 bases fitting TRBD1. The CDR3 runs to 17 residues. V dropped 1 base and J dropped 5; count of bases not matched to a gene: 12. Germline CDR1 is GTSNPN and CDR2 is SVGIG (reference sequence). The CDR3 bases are TGTGCCTGGAGTGAGAAGACCGGGACAGGGTTGGATCAGCCCCAGCATTTT. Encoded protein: CAWSEKTGTGLDQPQHF. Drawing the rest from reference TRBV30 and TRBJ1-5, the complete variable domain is SQTIHQWPATLVQPVGSPLSLECTVEGTSNPNLYWYRQAAGRGLQLLFYSVGIGQISSEVPQNLSASRPQDRQFILSSKKLLLSDSGFYLCAWSEKTGTGLDQPQHFGDGTRLSIL.

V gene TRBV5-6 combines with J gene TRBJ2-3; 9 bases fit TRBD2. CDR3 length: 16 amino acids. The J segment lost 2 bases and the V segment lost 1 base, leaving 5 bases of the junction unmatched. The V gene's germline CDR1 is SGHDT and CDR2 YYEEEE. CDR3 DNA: TGTGCCAGCAGCTTGATCCTAGCGGGGAACACAGATACGCAGTATTTT. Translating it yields CASSLILAGNTDTQYF.

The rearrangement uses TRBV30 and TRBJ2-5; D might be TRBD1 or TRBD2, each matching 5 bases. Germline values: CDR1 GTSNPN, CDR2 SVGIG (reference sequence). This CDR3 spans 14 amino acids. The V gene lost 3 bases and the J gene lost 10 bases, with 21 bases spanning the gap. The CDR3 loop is CAWREGDQRLGQYF. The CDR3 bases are TGTGCCTGGAGAGAAGGGGACCAAAGGTTGGGCCAGTACTTC.

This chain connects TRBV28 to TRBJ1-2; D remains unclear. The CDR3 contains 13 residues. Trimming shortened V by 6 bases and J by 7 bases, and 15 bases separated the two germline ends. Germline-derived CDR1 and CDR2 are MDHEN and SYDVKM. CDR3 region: CASSRTASFGYTF. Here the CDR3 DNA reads TGTGCCAGCAGCCGGACGGCGAGCTTTGGCTACACCTTC.

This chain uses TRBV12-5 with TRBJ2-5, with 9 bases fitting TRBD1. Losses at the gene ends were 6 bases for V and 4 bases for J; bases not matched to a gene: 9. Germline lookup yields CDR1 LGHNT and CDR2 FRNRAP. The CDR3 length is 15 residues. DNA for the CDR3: TGTGCTAGTGGCCCACAGGGGGCGCGGGGAGAGACCCAGTACTTC. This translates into CASGPQGARGETQYF.

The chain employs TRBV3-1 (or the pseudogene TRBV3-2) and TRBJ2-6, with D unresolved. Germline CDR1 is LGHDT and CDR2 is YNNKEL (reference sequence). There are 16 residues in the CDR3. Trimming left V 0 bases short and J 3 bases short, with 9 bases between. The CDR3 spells CASSQDGRYGANVLTF. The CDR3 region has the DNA TGTGCCAGCAGCCAAGATGGTCGGTATGGGGCCAACGTCCTGACTTTC.

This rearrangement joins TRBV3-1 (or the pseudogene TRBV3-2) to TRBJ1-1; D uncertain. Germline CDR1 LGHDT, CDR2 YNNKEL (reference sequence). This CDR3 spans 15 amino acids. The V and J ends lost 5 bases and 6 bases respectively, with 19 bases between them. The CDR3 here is CASSTRQGTDAEAFF. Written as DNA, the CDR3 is TGTGCCAGCAGCACACGCCAAGGAACAGACGCTGAAGCTTTCTTT.

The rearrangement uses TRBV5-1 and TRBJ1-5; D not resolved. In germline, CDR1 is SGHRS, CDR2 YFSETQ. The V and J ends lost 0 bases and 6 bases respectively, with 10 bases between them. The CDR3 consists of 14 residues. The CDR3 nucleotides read TGCGCCAGCAGCTTGGAGGGAGCGGGTCAGCCCCAGCATTTT. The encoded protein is CASSLEGAGQPQHF. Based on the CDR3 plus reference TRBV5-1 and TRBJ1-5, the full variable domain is KAGVTQTPRYLIKTRGQQVTLSCSPISGHRSVSWYQQTPGQGLQFLFEYFSETQRNKGNFPGRFSGRQFSNSRSEMNVSTLELGDSALYLCASSLEGAGQPQHFGDGTRLSIL.

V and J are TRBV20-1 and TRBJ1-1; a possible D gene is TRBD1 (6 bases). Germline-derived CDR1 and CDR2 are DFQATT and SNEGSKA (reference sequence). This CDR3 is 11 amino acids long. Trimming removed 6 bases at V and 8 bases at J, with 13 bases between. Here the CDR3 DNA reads TGCAGTGCCACCGACAGGCAAGAAGCTTTCTTT. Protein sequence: CSATDRQEAFF.

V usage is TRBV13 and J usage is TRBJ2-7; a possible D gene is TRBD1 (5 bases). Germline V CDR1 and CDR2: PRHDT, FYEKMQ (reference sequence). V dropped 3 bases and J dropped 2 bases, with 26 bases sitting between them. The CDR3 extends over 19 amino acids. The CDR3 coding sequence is TGTGCCAGCAGCTTTTACCCAATCAAAGGGCAGGGCCAGACCTACGAGCAGTACTTC. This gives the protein CASSFYPIKGQGQTYEQYF.

CDR3 nucleotide sequence: TGTGCCAGCAGTACCCCACAGGGTACAGATACGCAGTATTTT. Its translation is CASSTPQGTDTQYF. V is TRBV28 and J is TRBJ2-3, with D possibly being TRBD1 (6 bases). CDR1 MDHEN and CDR2 SYDVKM come from the germline V gene. This CDR3 region has 14 residues. V dropped 5 bases and J dropped 3 bases, with 12 bases sitting between them. Based on the CDR3 plus reference TRBV28 and TRBJ2-3, the full variable domain is DVKVTQSSRYLVKRTGEKVFLECVQDMDHENMFWYRQDPGLGLRLIYFSYDVKMKEKGDIPEGYSVSREKKERFSLILESASTNQTSMYLCASSTPQGTDTQYFGPGTRLTVL.

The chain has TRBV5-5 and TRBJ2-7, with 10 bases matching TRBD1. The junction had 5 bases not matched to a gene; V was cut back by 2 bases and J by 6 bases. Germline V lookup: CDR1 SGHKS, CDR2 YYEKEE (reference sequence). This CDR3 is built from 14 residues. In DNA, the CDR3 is TGTGCCAGCAGCTTTAGGGACAGGGGTTTCGAGCAGTACTTC. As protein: CASSFRDRGFEQYF.